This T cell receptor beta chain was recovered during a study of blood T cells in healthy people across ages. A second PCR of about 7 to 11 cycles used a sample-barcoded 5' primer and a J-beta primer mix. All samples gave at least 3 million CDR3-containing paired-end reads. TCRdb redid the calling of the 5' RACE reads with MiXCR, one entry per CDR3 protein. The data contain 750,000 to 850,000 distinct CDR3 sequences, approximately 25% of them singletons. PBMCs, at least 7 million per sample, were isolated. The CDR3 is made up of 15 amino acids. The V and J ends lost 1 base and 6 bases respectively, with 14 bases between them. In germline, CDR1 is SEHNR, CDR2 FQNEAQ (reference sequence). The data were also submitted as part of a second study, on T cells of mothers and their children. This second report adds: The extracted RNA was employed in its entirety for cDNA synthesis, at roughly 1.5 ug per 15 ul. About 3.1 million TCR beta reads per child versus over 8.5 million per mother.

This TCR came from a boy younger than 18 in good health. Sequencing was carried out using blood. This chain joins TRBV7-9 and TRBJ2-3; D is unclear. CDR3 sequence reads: CASSLGHGIEDTQYF. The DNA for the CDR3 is TGTGCCAGCAGCTTAGGGCACGGAATTGAGGATACGCAGTATTTT.